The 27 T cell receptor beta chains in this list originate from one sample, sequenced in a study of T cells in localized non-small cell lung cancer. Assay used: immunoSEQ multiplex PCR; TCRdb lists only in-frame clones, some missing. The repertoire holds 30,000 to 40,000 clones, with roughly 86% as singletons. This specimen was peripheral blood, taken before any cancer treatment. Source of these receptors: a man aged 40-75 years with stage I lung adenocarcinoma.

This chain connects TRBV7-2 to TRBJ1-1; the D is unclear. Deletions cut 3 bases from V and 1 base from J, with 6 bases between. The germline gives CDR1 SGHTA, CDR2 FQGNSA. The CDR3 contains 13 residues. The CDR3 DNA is TGTGCCAGCAGCTTCGGAGGGAACACTGAAGCTTTCTTT. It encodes CASSFGGNTEAFF. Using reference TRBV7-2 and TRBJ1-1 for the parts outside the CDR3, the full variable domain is GAGVSQSPSNKVTEKGKDVELRCDPISGHTALYWYRQSLGQGLEFLIYFQGNSAPDKSGLPSDRFSAERTGGSVSTLTIQRTQQEDSAVYLCASSFGGNTEAFFGQGTRLTVV.

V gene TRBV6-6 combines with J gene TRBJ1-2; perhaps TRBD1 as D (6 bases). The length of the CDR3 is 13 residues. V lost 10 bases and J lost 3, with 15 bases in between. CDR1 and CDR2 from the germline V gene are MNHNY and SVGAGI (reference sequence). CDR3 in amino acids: CATPQEGDYGYTF. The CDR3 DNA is TGTGCCACGCCTCAAGAGGGGGACTATGGCTACACCTTC.

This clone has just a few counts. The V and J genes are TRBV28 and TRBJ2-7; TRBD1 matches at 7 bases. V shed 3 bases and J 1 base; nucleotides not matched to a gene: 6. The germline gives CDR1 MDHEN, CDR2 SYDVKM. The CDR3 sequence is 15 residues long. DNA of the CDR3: TGTGCCAGCAGTTTGGCGACAGGGCAATCCTACGAGCAGTACTTC. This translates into CASSLATGQSYEQYF.

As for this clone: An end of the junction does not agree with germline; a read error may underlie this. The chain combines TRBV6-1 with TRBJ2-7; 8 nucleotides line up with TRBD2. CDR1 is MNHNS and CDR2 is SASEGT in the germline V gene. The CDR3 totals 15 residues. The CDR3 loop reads CAISEGVAGTYEQYF. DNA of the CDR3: TGTGCCATCAGTGAGGGGGTAGCGGGAACCTACGAGCAGTACTTC.

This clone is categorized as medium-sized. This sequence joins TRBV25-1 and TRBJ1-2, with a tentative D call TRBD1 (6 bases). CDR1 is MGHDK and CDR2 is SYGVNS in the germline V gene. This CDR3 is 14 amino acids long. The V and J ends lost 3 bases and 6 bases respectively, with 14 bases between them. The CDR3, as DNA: TGTGCCAGCAGTGATTGGGCAGGGGTTGATGGCTACACCTTC. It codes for CASSDWAGVDGYTF.

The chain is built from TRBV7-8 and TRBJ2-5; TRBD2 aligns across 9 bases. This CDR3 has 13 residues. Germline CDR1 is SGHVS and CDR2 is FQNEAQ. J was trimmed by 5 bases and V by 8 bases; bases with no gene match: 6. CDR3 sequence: CASGGGDGETQYF. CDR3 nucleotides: TGTGCCAGCGGCGGGGGGGACGGGGAGACCCAGTACTTC.

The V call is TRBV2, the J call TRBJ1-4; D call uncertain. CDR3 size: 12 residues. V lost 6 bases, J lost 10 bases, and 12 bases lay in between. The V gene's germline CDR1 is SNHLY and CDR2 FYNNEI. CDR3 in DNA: TGTGCCAGCAGAGCCGGGAGCTCAAAACTGTTTTTT. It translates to CASRAGSSKLFF.

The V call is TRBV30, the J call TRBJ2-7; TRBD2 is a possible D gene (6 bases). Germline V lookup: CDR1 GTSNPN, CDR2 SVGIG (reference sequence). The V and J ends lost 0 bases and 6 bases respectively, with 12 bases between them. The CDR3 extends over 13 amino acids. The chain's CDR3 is CAWSVFGRTEQYF. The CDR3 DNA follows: TGTGCCTGGAGTGTTTTCGGGAGAACCGAGCAGTACTTC.

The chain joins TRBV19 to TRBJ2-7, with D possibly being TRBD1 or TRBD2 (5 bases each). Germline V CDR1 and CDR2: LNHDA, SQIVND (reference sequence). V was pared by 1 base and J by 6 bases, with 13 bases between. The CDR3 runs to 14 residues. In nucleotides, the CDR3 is TGTGCCAGTAGTATAGCTGGGACCCGGGGCGAGCAGTACTTC. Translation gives CASSIAGTRGEQYF.

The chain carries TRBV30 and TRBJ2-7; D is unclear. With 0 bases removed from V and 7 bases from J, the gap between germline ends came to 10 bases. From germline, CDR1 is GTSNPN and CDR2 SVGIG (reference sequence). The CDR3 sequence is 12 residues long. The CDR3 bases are TGTGCCTGGAGTGTCTCCTATGATGAGCAGTACTTC. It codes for CAWSVSYDEQYF. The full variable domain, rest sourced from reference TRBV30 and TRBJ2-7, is SQTIHQWPATLVQPVGSPLSLECTVEGTSNPNLYWYRQAAGRGLQLLFYSVGIGQISSEVPQNLSASRPQDRQFILSSKKLLLSDSGFYLCAWSVSYDEQYFGPGTRLTVT.

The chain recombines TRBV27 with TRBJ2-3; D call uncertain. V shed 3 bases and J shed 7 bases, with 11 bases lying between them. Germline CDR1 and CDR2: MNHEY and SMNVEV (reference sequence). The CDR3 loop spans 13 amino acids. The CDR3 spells CASSFGGLNTQYF. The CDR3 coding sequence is TGTGCCAGCAGTTTTGGTGGGCTTAATACGCAGTATTTT.

CDR3 nucleotide sequence: TGTGCCAGCAGCCCCAGGGGGACATCGAACAATGAGCAGTTCTTC. Its translation: CASSPRGTSNNEQFF. The genes are TRBV9 and TRBJ2-1; 7 bases are a match to TRBD1. Germline CDR1 SGDLS, CDR2 YYNGEE. V lost 4 bases and J lost 5; bases outside the gene matches: 9. This CDR3 has 15 amino acids.

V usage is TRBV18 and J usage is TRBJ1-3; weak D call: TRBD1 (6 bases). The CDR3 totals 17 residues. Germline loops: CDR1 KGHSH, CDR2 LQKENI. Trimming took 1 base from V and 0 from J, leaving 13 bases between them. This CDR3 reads CASSPQLRGLSGNTIYF. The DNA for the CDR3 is TGTGCCAGCTCACCACAGCTCAGGGGACTCTCTGGAAACACCATATATTTT.

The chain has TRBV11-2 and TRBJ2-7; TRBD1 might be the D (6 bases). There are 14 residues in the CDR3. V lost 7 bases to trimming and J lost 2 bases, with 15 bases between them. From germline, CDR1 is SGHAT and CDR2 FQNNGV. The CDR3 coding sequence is TGTGCCAGCACCCTTACAACAGGGACCTACGAGCAGTACTTC. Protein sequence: CASTLTTGTYEQYF. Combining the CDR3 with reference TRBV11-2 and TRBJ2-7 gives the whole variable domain EAGVAQSPRYKIIEKRQSVAFWCNPISGHATLYWYQQILGQGPKLLIQFQNNGVVDDSQLPKDRFSAERLKGVDSTLKIQPAKLEDSAVYLCASTLTTGTYEQYFGPGTRLTVT.

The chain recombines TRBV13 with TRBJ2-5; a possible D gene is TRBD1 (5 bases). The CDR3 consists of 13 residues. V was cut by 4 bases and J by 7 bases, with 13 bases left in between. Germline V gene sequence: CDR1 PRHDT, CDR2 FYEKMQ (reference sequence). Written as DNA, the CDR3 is TGTGCCAGCAGCTCATCAGGGTGGCGGACCCAGTACTTC. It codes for CASSSSGWRTQYF.

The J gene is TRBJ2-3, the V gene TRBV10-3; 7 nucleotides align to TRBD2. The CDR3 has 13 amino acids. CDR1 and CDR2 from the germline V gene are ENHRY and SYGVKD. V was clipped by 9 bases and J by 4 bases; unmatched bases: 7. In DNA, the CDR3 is TGTGCCATGAGAAGCGGGGAATCAGATACGCAGTATTTT. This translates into CAMRSGESDTQYF.

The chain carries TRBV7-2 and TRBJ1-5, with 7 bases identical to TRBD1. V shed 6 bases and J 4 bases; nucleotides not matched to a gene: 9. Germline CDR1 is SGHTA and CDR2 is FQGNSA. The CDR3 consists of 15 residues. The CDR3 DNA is TGTGCCAGCAGAGCGACAGGGTTGGGAAATCAGCCCCAGCATTTT. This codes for CASRATGLGNQPQHF.

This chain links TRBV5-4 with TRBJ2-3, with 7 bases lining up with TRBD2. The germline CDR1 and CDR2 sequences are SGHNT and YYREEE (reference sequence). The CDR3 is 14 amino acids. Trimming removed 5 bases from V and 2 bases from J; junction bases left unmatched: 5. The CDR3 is CASSGRGSTDTQYF. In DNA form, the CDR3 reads TGTGCCAGCAGTGGGAGGGGATCCACAGATACGCAGTATTTT.

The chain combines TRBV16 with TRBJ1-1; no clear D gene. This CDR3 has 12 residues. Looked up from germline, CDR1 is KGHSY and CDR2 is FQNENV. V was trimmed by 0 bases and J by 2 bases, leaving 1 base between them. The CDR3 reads CASSQSNTEAFF. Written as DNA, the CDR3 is TGTGCCAGCAGCCAATCCAACACTGAAGCTTTCTTT.

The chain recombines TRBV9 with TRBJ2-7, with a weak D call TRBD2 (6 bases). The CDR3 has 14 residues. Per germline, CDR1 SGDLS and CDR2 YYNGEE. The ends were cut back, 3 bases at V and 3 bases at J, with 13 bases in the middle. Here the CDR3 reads CASSGAGRSYEQYF. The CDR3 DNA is TGTGCCAGCAGCGGCGCGGGACGGAGCTACGAGCAGTACTTC.

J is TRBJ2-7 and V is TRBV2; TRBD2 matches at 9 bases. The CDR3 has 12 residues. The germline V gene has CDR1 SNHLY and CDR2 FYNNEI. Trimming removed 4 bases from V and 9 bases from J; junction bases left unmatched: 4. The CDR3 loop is CASSGLAARQYF. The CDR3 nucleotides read TGTGCCAGCAGTGGACTAGCGGCCAGGCAGTACTTC.

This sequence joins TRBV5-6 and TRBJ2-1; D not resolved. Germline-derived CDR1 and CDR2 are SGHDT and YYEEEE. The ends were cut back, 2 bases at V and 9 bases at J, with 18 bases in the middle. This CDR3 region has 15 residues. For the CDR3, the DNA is TGTGCCAGCAGCTTAGGTCCTAATTTTAGGTTTGAGCAGTTCTTC. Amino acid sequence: CASSLGPNFRFEQFF. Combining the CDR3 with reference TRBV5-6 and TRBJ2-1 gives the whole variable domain DAGVTQSPTHLIKTRGQQVTLRCSPKSGHDTVSWYQQALGQGPQFIFQYYEEEERQRGNFPDRFSGHQFPNYSSELNVNALLLGDSALYLCASSLGPNFRFEQFFGPGTRLTVL.

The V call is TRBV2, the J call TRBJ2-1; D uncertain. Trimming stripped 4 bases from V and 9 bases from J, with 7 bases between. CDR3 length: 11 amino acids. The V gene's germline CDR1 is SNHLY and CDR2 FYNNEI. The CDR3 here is CASSVWGEQFF. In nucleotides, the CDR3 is TGTGCCAGCAGTGTATGGGGTGAGCAGTTCTTC.

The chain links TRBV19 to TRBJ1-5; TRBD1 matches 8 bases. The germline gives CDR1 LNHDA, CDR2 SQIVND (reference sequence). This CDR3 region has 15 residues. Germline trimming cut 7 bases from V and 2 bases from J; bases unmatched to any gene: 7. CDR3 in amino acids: CASTLDRAGNQPQHF. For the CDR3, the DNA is TGTGCCAGTACCTTGGACAGGGCTGGCAATCAGCCCCAGCATTTT.

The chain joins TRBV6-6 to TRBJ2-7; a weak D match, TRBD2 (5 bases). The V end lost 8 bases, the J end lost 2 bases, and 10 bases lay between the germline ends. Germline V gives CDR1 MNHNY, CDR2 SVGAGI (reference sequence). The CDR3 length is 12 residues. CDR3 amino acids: CASSRTPYEQYF. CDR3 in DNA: TGTGCCAGCTCGCGGACTCCCTACGAGCAGTACTTC.

The CDR3 spells CASSRGGVGLFF. The CDR3 nucleotides read TGTGCCAGCAGCCGTGGGGGGGTAGGACTGTTTTTT. This rearrangement joins TRBV28 to TRBJ1-4, with D tentatively TRBD1 (5 bases). CDR3 size: 12 residues. V was trimmed by 6 bases and J by 13 bases, leaving 15 bases between them. Germline V lookup: CDR1 MDHEN, CDR2 SYDVKM.

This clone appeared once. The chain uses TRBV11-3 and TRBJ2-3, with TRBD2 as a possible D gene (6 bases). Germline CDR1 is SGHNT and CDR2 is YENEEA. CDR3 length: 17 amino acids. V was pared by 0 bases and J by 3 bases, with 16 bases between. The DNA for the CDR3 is TGTGCCAGCAGCTTAGAGGGGCCGGGAGTAGGTACAGATACGCAGTATTTT. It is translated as CASSLEGPGVGTDTQYF.